The clone carrying this TCR beta chain showed up just a few times. Its antigen is still unknown. The data derive from a study of regulatory T cells in long-lasting Graves disease. General observations from the study: Under persistent disease, TRBV28, TRBJ1-2 and TRBJ2-5 were used preferentially.

In building TCR beta libraries, iRepertoire HTBI primers were used together with Arm-PCR of CDR3 regions. Each CDR3 protein gets one entry after TCRdb re-called the multiplex PCR reads with MiXCR. This sample has about 560,000 distinct CDR3 sequences; about 16% occur once, and the top ten carry around 11%. The length of the CDR3 is 20 residues. Germline lookup yields CDR1 SNHLY and CDR2 FYNNEI. V shed 1 base and J 1 base; nucleotides not matched to a gene: 10. Time point denoted: newly diagnosed GD, antithyroid drugs for less than 3 months. The TCR library was made from RNA extracted from PBMCs. The same data also contributed to another study, on T cells in Graves' hyperthyroidism and ophthalmopathy.

Material: peripheral blood mononuclear cells (PBMCs), obtained at new diagnosis, from a patient treated with antithyroid drugs. The source of this sequence is a man between 18 and 35 years old with Graves disease. The chain couples TRBV2 to TRBJ2-2; TRBD2 agrees at 12 bases. The CDR3 here is CASSEDRGGLAGKNTGELFF. The CDR3 DNA sequence: TGTGCCAGCAGTGAAGACAGAGGTGGACTAGCGGGGAAGAACACCGGGGAGCTGTTTTTT.